These T cell receptor beta chains were read from a single sample in a study of blood T cell repertoires in COVID-19. TCRdb's table, derived via immunoSEQ multiplex PCR, lists solely in-frame clones and lacks some. The sample lists 330,000 or so clones, roughly nine tenths occurring once. The sequenced sample was PBMCs or T cells enriched from blood (not recorded which). These receptors came from a young woman who had recovered from COVID-19. The CDR3 runs from the conserved cysteine through the conserved F or W. Fields, in order: J gene, V gene, CDR3 length, clone size, D gene, CDR3 DNA, CDR3 protein. A D gene is named only where the DNA matches it firmly. The listing skips clone size in some rows; elsewhere it reads once, few, many or a size class.

j_call: TRBJ2-1; v_call: TRBV11-2; cdr3_length: 14; clone_size: few; d_call: NA; cdr3_nt: TGTGCCAGCACCTTGTCGGACAGTGACAATGAGCAGTTCTTC; cdr3_aa: CASTLSDSDNEQFF
j_call: TRBJ2-7; v_call: TRBV5-1; cdr3_length: 15; clone_size: NA; d_call: TRBD1; cdr3_nt: TGCGCCAGCAGCCAAGGGACAGGGAACTTCTACGAGCAGTACTTC; cdr3_aa: CASSQGTGNFYEQYF
j_call: TRBJ1-3; v_call: TRBV4-1; cdr3_length: 15; clone_size: NA; d_call: TRBD1; cdr3_nt: TGCGCCAGCAGCCAAGAGAGGGGGCCGGGAAACACCATATATTTT; cdr3_aa: CASSQERGPGNTIYF
j_call: TRBJ2-5; v_call: TRBV30; cdr3_length: 15; clone_size: NA; d_call: TRBD1; cdr3_nt: TGTGCCTGGAGTGGCCAGGGGGCCTTTTGGGAGACCCAGTACTTC; cdr3_aa: CAWSGQGAFWETQYF
j_call: TRBJ2-1; v_call: TRBV28; cdr3_length: 15; clone_size: NA; d_call: NA; cdr3_nt: TGTGCCAGCAGTTTAGGGGGCTTCGATACCAATGAGCAGTTCTTC; cdr3_aa: CASSLGGFDTNEQFF
j_call: TRBJ1-5; v_call: TRBV19; cdr3_length: 15; clone_size: NA; d_call: NA; cdr3_nt: TGTGCCAGCAATACGCGGACAGACGGCAATCAGCCCCAGCATTTT; cdr3_aa: CASNTRTDGNQPQHF
j_call: TRBJ1-1; v_call: TRBV5-1; cdr3_length: 14; clone_size: NA; d_call: TRBD1; cdr3_nt: TGCGCCAGCAGCCCGGGGACAGGGGGCACTGAAGCTTTCTTT; cdr3_aa: CASSPGTGGTEAFF
j_call: TRBJ2-1; v_call: TRBV10-1; cdr3_length: 15; clone_size: few; d_call: TRBD1; cdr3_nt: TGCGCCAGCAGTCGCGTTCGGGACAGGGTGGATGAGCAGTTCTTC; cdr3_aa: CASSRVRDRVDEQFF
j_call: TRBJ2-1; v_call: TRBV5-6; cdr3_length: 18; clone_size: NA; d_call: TRBD2; cdr3_nt: TGTGCCAGCAGCTTGCCGGGACTAGCGGGGGGGCTCTACAATGAGCAGTTCTTC; cdr3_aa: CASSLPGLAGGLYNEQFF
j_call: TRBJ2-7; v_call: TRBV15; cdr3_length: 17; clone_size: NA; d_call: TRBD2; cdr3_nt: TGTGCCACCAGCAGAGATGGGGGGGGTATGGGCTCCTACGAGCAGTACTTC; cdr3_aa: CATSRDGGGMGSYEQYF
j_call: TRBJ2-5; v_call: TRBV6-5; cdr3_length: 12; clone_size: NA; d_call: TRBD2; cdr3_nt: TGTGCCAGTACCAGCGGGGGAAAGACCCAGTACTTC; cdr3_aa: CASTSGGKTQYF
j_call: TRBJ2-7; v_call: TRBV6-6; cdr3_length: 14; clone_size: NA; d_call: NA; cdr3_nt: TGTGCCAGCAGCCCCCCGGTAGATTCCTACGAGCAGTACTTC; cdr3_aa: CASSPPVDSYEQYF
j_call: TRBJ2-1; v_call: TRBV11-3; cdr3_length: 15; clone_size: NA; d_call: TRBD2; cdr3_nt: TGTGCCAGCAGCCCCGGGACTAGCGGATTCAATGAGCAGTTCTTC; cdr3_aa: CASSPGTSGFNEQFF
j_call: TRBJ1-1; v_call: TRBV29-1; cdr3_length: 12; clone_size: NA; d_call: NA; cdr3_nt: TGCAGCGTTGAGAGGGAAGACACTGAAGCTTTCTTT; cdr3_aa: CSVEREDTEAFF
j_call: TRBJ1-4; v_call: TRBV10-3; cdr3_length: 17; clone_size: NA; d_call: NA; cdr3_nt: TGTGCCATCAGTGAGACGCTTGCGAGTATTTTAAATGAAAAACTGTTTTTT; cdr3_aa: CAISETLASILNEKLFF
j_call: TRBJ1-5; v_call: TRBV2; cdr3_length: 14; clone_size: NA; d_call: NA; cdr3_nt: TGTGCCAGCAACGGGGTTGATAGCAATCAGCCCCAGCATTTT; cdr3_aa: CASNGVDSNQPQHF
j_call: TRBJ2-4; v_call: TRBV5-1; cdr3_length: 16; clone_size: NA; d_call: TRBD1; cdr3_nt: TGCGCCAGCAGCTCTGGACAGGGACAGGCCAAAAACATTCAGTACTTC; cdr3_aa: CASSSGQGQAKNIQYF
j_call: TRBJ2-1; v_call: TRBV13; cdr3_length: 16; clone_size: NA; d_call: TRBD2; cdr3_nt: TGTGCCAGCAGCTTAGAGGGTAGCGGGAGAAGTAATGAGCAGTTCTTC; cdr3_aa: CASSLEGSGRSNEQFF
j_call: TRBJ1-5; v_call: TRBV7-6; cdr3_length: 18; clone_size: NA; d_call: TRBD1; cdr3_nt: TGTGCCAGCAGCTTGACGGCAGGGGGCCGAGATAGCAATCAGCCCCAGCATTTT; cdr3_aa: CASSLTAGGRDSNQPQHF
j_call: TRBJ2-1; v_call: TRBV10-3; cdr3_length: 14; clone_size: once; d_call: NA; cdr3_nt: TGTGCCATCAGTGTCCAGACTAGATACAATGAGCAGTTCTTC; cdr3_aa: CAISVQTRYNEQFF
j_call: TRBJ2-7; v_call: TRBV3-1/TRBV3-2; cdr3_length: 19; clone_size: NA; d_call: TRBD2; cdr3_nt: TGTGCCAGCAGCCTCAGTGGTGGTAGCGGGAGGGCCGGGTCCTACGAGCAGTACTTC; cdr3_aa: CASSLSGGSGRAGSYEQYF
j_call: TRBJ2-5; v_call: TRBV7-9; cdr3_length: 14; clone_size: NA; d_call: TRBD1; cdr3_nt: TGTGCCAGCAGCTTAGGGGACAGCGAAGAGACCCAGTACTTC; cdr3_aa: CASSLGDSEETQYF
j_call: TRBJ1-4; v_call: TRBV28; cdr3_length: 15; clone_size: few; d_call: TRBD1; cdr3_nt: TGTGCCAGCAGTTCCCTCGGACAGGGGAATGAAAAACTGTTTTTT; cdr3_aa: CASSSLGQGNEKLFF
j_call: TRBJ1-5; v_call: TRBV28; cdr3_length: 14; clone_size: NA; d_call: TRBD1; cdr3_nt: TGTGCCAGCAGTTCGGGACAGTTAAATCAGCCCCAGCATTTT; cdr3_aa: CASSSGQLNQPQHF
j_call: TRBJ1-1; v_call: TRBV5-6; cdr3_length: 13; clone_size: once; d_call: NA; cdr3_nt: TGTGCCAGCAGCCCCGGTCTGGACACTGAAGCTTTCTTT; cdr3_aa: CASSPGLDTEAFF
j_call: TRBJ2-1; v_call: TRBV27; cdr3_length: 16; clone_size: few; d_call: TRBD2; cdr3_nt: TGTGCCAGCAGTCCGGATCTAGCGGGGATTTACAATGAGCAGTTCTTC; cdr3_aa: CASSPDLAGIYNEQFF
j_call: TRBJ2-5; v_call: TRBV28; cdr3_length: 14; clone_size: NA; d_call: TRBD2; cdr3_nt: TGTGCCAGCAGTTTCCAGCGGGATTGGGAGACCCAGTACTTC; cdr3_aa: CASSFQRDWETQYF
j_call: TRBJ2-3; v_call: TRBV2; cdr3_length: 13; clone_size: NA; d_call: NA; cdr3_nt: TGTGCCAGCAGGGGCACTAGGAGTTTTACGCAGTATTTT; cdr3_aa: CASRGTRSFTQYF
j_call: TRBJ1-1; v_call: TRBV5-1; cdr3_length: 14; clone_size: NA; d_call: NA; cdr3_nt: TGCGCCAGCAGCTTCAACACCCAGAACACTGAAGCTTTCTTT; cdr3_aa: CASSFNTQNTEAFF
j_call: TRBJ1-1; v_call: TRBV18; cdr3_length: 15; clone_size: NA; d_call: NA; cdr3_nt: TGTGCCAGCTCACCCTCGACGGGGAGGAACACTGAAGCTTTCTTT; cdr3_aa: CASSPSTGRNTEAFF
j_call: TRBJ1-4; v_call: TRBV28; cdr3_length: 13; clone_size: NA; d_call: NA; cdr3_nt: TGTGCCAGCGGCGGGGCGGCTAATGAAAAACTGTTTTTT; cdr3_aa: CASGGAANEKLFF
j_call: TRBJ1-1; v_call: TRBV7-9; cdr3_length: 14; clone_size: few; d_call: NA; cdr3_nt: TGTGCCAGCAGCTTAGGACAGGCCAACACTGAAGCTTTCTTT; cdr3_aa: CASSLGQANTEAFF
j_call: TRBJ2-6; v_call: TRBV19; cdr3_length: 18; clone_size: NA; d_call: TRBD1; cdr3_nt: TGTGCCAGTATCCCCGGCTCGGGACAGGCCTCTGGGGCCAACGTCCTGACTTTC; cdr3_aa: CASIPGSGQASGANVLTF
j_call: TRBJ2-1; v_call: TRBV5-1; cdr3_length: 17; clone_size: NA; d_call: TRBD1; cdr3_nt: TGCGCCAGCAGCTTGGCTTGGGACAGGGGGAAGGAGAATGAGCAGTTCTTC; cdr3_aa: CASSLAWDRGKENEQFF
j_call: TRBJ2-5; v_call: TRBV7-2; cdr3_length: 14; clone_size: NA; d_call: TRBD2; cdr3_nt: TGTGCCACCAAAGGGGCGGGAGATAGAGGGACCCAGTACTTC; cdr3_aa: CATKGAGDRGTQYF
j_call: TRBJ1-5; v_call: TRBV10-3; cdr3_length: 13; clone_size: NA; d_call: TRBD1; cdr3_nt: TGTGCCATCAGCCCGGGACAGGATCAGCCCCAGCATTTT; cdr3_aa: CAISPGQDQPQHF
j_call: TRBJ2-2; v_call: TRBV5-6; cdr3_length: 16; clone_size: NA; d_call: TRBD1; cdr3_nt: TGTGCCAGCAGCTCTGGACAGGGGGCGCGGGTCGGGGAGCTGTTTTTT; cdr3_aa: CASSSGQGARVGELFF
j_call: TRBJ2-2; v_call: TRBV5-1; cdr3_length: 15; clone_size: few; d_call: NA; cdr3_nt: TGCGCCAGCAGCCCGACATCCGCGAACACCGGGGAGCTGTTTTTT; cdr3_aa: CASSPTSANTGELFF
j_call: TRBJ1-3; v_call: TRBV5-1; cdr3_length: 15; clone_size: NA; d_call: NA; cdr3_nt: TGCGCCAGCAGCCCAGGTCCCAGCTCTGGAAACACCATATATTTT; cdr3_aa: CASSPGPSSGNTIYF
j_call: TRBJ1-2; v_call: TRBV7-9; cdr3_length: 17; clone_size: NA; d_call: TRBD1; cdr3_nt: TGTGCCAGCAGCCTAGAAGGGACAGGGGCGTCTAACTATGGCTACACCTTC; cdr3_aa: CASSLEGTGASNYGYTF
j_call: TRBJ1-2; v_call: TRBV19; cdr3_length: 13; clone_size: NA; d_call: TRBD1; cdr3_nt: TGTGCCACCCGGGACAGCCTGTACTATGGCTACACCTTC; cdr3_aa: CATRDSLYYGYTF
j_call: TRBJ1-5; v_call: TRBV4-1; cdr3_length: 15; clone_size: NA; d_call: NA; cdr3_nt: TGCGCCAGCAGCCAAGGGGGGGGTTTGAATCAGCCCCAGCATTTT; cdr3_aa: CASSQGGGLNQPQHF
j_call: TRBJ2-2; v_call: TRBV10-3; cdr3_length: 14; clone_size: NA; d_call: TRBD1; cdr3_nt: TGTGCCATCAGTGACAGGGGGCTGGGCGGGGAGCTGTTTTTT; cdr3_aa: CAISDRGLGGELFF
j_call: TRBJ2-7; v_call: TRBV5-1; cdr3_length: 14; clone_size: NA; d_call: TRBD2; cdr3_nt: TGCGCCAGCAGCTTGGATAGCGGGGGCTACGAGCAGTACTTC; cdr3_aa: CASSLDSGGYEQYF